This is a list of T cell receptor beta chains from one sample in a study of T cells in tumors and immune-related adverse events. Produced via immunoSEQ multiplex PCR; TCRdb's table is partial and in-frame only. The sample consists of around 2,500 clones, about 80% of them appearing once. Sequenced material: tumor tissue, taken from a patient treated with anti-PD-1 therapy. The receptors originated from a female donor with metastatic renal cell carcinoma. Both conserved end residues are part of each CDR3. Fields, in order: clone size, J gene, D gene, V gene, CDR3 DNA, CDR3 protein. A D gene is named only where the DNA matches it firmly. Clone sizes are given selectively: once, few, many, or a class where the clone is expanded.

>-|TRBJ1-2|TRBD1|TRBV5-1
TGCGCCAGCACCTTGACAGGGGTTAATGGCTACACCTTC
CASTLTGVNGYTF
>-|TRBJ2-1|-|TRBV18
TGTGCCAGCTCACCATTAAACTACAATGAGCAGTTCTTC
CASSPLNYNEQFF
>-|TRBJ2-4|TRBD2|TRBV5-1
TGCGCCAGCAGCTTCGGGCTAGCGGGAAACAACCGCGGCAACATTCAGTACTTC
CASSFGLAGNNRGNIQYF
>-|TRBJ1-1|-|TRBV7-9
TGTGCCAGCAGCTTAAACACTGAAGCTTTCTTT
CASSLNTEAFF
>-|TRBJ2-5|TRBD2|TRBV7-2
TGTGCCAGCAGCCTGGGACTAGCGGGTACGGAGACCCAGTACTTC
CASSLGLAGTETQYF
>-|TRBJ1-5|TRBD1|TRBV30
TGTGCCTGGAGGGCGACAGGGGGGGGAGGCAATCAGCCCCAGCATTTT
CAWRATGGGGNQPQHF
>-|TRBJ2-5|TRBD1|TRBV11-3
TGTGCCAGCAGCTTAGTGCCGCCGGGACAGCAAGAGACCCAGTACTTC
CASSLVPPGQQETQYF
>-|TRBJ2-2|TRBD1|TRBV28
TGTGCCAGCAGTTGGGACAGGGCGAACACCGGGGAGCTGTTTTTT
CASSWDRANTGELFF
>-|TRBJ2-1|-|TRBV12-5
TGTGCTAGTGGTTTGGATCCGCTCCTAGGGTACAATGAGCAGTTCTTC
CASGLDPLLGYNEQFF
>-|TRBJ1-4|TRBD1|TRBV6-1
TGTGCCAGCAGTGAAGGGACAGGGGCACGTGAAAAACTGTTTTTT
CASSEGTGAREKLFF
>-|TRBJ1-1|TRBD1|TRBV4-2
TGTGCCAGCAGCCAAGATCGGACAGGGGTAGACTGGAACACTGAAGCTTTCTTT
CASSQDRTGVDWNTEAFF
>-|TRBJ2-2|-|TRBV5-4
TGTGCCAGCAGCTCTCCGGGACTCCGGCTGTTTTTT
CASSSPGLRLFF
>-|TRBJ2-2|TRBD1|TRBV4-1
TGCGCCAGCAGCCGGGACAGAGGGAACACCGGGGAGCTGTTTTTT
CASSRDRGNTGELFF
>few|TRBJ1-6|TRBD1|TRBV19
TGTGCCAGTAATGGGTACCCGGGACAGGGAACTAATTCACCCCTCCACTTT
CASNGYPGQGTNSPLHF
>-|TRBJ2-3|-|TRBV6-1
TGTGCCAGCACCCCGCGGGGGCAGGTGATTACGCAGTATTTT
CASTPRGQVITQYF
>once|TRBJ2-3|TRBD2|TRBV7-2
TGTGCCAGCAGCTTTAGCGGGGGGGCAGGTGCAGATACGCAGTATTTT
CASSFSGGAGADTQYF
>-|TRBJ2-2|-|TRBV6-1
TGTGCCAGCAGTCATAGATCGGAAAACGGGGAGCTGTTTTTT
CASSHRSENGELFF
>-|TRBJ2-3|-|TRBV7-2
TGTGCCAGCAGGAACCAACCCGCAGGGACAGATACGCAGTATTTT
CASRNQPAGTDTQYF
>-|TRBJ1-6|TRBD1|TRBV18
TGTGCCAGCTCACGGGACAGGGGGCTCGTTTCCTATAATTCACCCCTCCACTTT
CASSRDRGLVSYNSPLHF
>-|TRBJ1-3|-|TRBV30
TGTGCTCGGGAGTTCGGAAACACCATATATTTT
CAREFGNTIYF
>-|TRBJ2-1|TRBD2|TRBV6-1
TGTGCCAGCAGTGAACGTCTATCGGAGGGCAGATCCGGGACTAGCGGGATCGATGAGCAGTTCTTC
CASSERLSEGRSGTSGIDEQFF
>-|TRBJ2-3|TRBD2|TRBV7-9
TGTGCCAGCACCGGGACTAGCGATACGCAGTATTTT
CASTGTSDTQYF
>-|TRBJ1-5|-|TRBV28
TGTGCCAGCAGTTTGACTCCCCTGAGGGATCAGCCCCAGCATTTT
CASSLTPLRDQPQHF
>-|TRBJ2-5|TRBD2|TRBV9
TGTGCCAGCAGCGCTAATTCCGGGACTACTAAGGAGACCCAGTACTTC
CASSANSGTTKETQYF
>-|TRBJ1-4|-|TRBV5-1
TGCGCCAGCAGCTTGTATCCCGAAAAACTGTTTTTT
CASSLYPEKLFF
>few|TRBJ2-5|TRBD2|TRBV28
TGTGCCAGCAAACCACGGACTAGCGGGAGAAAAGAGACCCAGTACTTC
CASKPRTSGRKETQYF
>-|TRBJ2-2|-|TRBV10-3
TGTGCCATCAGTGAGCAGAGGGGGAGGTCCACCACCGGGGAGCTGTTTTTT
CAISEQRGRSTTGELFF
>-|TRBJ2-3|TRBD2|TRBV4-2
TGTGCCAGCAGCCAGCCCTCAGGGAGCGGGGTCACAGATACGCAGTATTTT
CASSQPSGSGVTDTQYF
>-|TRBJ1-1|-|TRBV29-1
TGCAGCGTTGAGGGGGGATATACTGAAGCTTTCTTT
CSVEGGYTEAFF
>-|TRBJ2-1|-|TRBV11-1
TGTGCCAGCAGCTTCTCCTACCGGCACAATGAGCAGTTCTTC
CASSFSYRHNEQFF
>once|TRBJ1-2|-|TRBV30
TGTGCCTGGAGTGTAAAACGGATACTTCAAAACTATGGCTACACCTTC
CAWSVKRILQNYGYTF
>-|TRBJ1-2|TRBD1|TRBV6-6
TGTGCCAGCAAATTTCTACAGGGGGGCGTCGAGGGCTACACCTTC
CASKFLQGGVEGYTF
>once|TRBJ1-1|TRBD1|TRBV18
TGTGCCAGCTCACCCTCAAATCGCAGGGGGCCGAACACTGAAGCTTTCTTT
CASSPSNRRGPNTEAFF
>-|TRBJ2-1|TRBD2|TRBV7-9
TGTGCCAGCAGCCCACTAGCGACCAACAGGGAGCAGTTCTTC
CASSPLATNREQFF
>-|TRBJ2-1|TRBD2|TRBV6-5
TGTGCCAGCAGTTCGGCCGGGACTAGCGGGAATGAGCAGTTCTTC
CASSSAGTSGNEQFF
>-|TRBJ1-5|-|TRBV4-2
TGTGCCAGCAGCCCAACTGGACAGACAAATCAGCCCCAGCATTTT
CASSPTGQTNQPQHF
>once|TRBJ2-3|-|TRBV27
TGTGCCAGCAGCCCTCGGCAGGGTAATGCCTATTTT
CASSPRQGNAYF
>-|TRBJ2-5|TRBD2|TRBV6-5
TGTGCCACCATGTCGGGGGGGGCCGGGGAGACCCAGTACTTC
CATMSGGAGETQYF
>-|TRBJ1-2|-|TRBV2
TGTGCCAGCAGTACTGGGGGGCCCAACTATGGCTACACCTTC
CASSTGGPNYGYTF
>-|TRBJ2-5|-|TRBV29-1
TGCAGCGCTAACCGGGACTCCGGAGGGGCCCAGTACTTC
CSANRDSGGAQYF